One and the same sample provided the 30 T cell receptor beta chains below, sequenced in a study of CD8+CD57+ T cells in acquired aplastic anemia. Genomic DNA templated the TCR beta VDJ and CDR3 profiling. From the reads, TCRdb called clonotypes with MiXCR, one entry per CDR3 protein. The profile shows about 190,000 distinct CDR3 sequences, roughly half of them singletons. Those patients picked for sequencing had displayed CD8+CD57+ cell expansion on flow cytometry. Material for sequencing was sorted CD4+, CD8+, or CD8+CD57+ T cells (not recorded which) from PBMCs. These receptors all stem from a human donor with aplastic anemia.

The chain has TRBV19 and TRBJ2-1, with D possibly being TRBD1 or TRBD2 (5 bases each). The CDR3 contains 13 residues. The V and J ends lost 8 bases and 6 bases respectively, with 14 bases between them. Germline V gene data show CDR1 as LNHDA and CDR2 as SQIVND (reference sequence). CDR3 bases: TGTGCCAGTTGCGCAGGGACCTCCAATGAGCAGTTCTTC. This sequence encodes CASCAGTSNEQFF.

Ten or more counts support this clonotype. This rearrangement joins TRBV5-4 to TRBJ2-6; 7 positions match TRBD2. Germline values: CDR1 SGHNT, CDR2 YYREEE (reference sequence). Trimming removed 4 bases from V and 1 base from J; junction bases left unmatched: 2. This CDR3 comprises 15 residues. The CDR3: CASSGRGSGANVLTF. CDR3 DNA: TGTGCCAGCAGCGGGAGGGGTTCTGGGGCCAACGTCCTGACTTTC. Variable domain in full (rest from reference TRBV5-4 and TRBJ2-6): ETGVTQSPTHLIKTRGQQVTLRCSSQSGHNTVSWYQQALGQGPQFIFQYYREEENGRGNFPPRFSGLQFPNYSSELNVNALELDDSALYLCASSGRGSGANVLTFGAGSRLTVL.

This clonotype was seen at least ten times. The chain is built from TRBV7-2 and TRBJ1-2; maybe TRBD1 (6 bases). Between the trimmed V and J ends, which lost 1 base and 4 bases, there was a span of 13 bases. The CDR3 loop spans 15 amino acids. The germline CDR1 and CDR2 sequences are SGHTA and FQGNSA. CDR3 loop: CASSLVRGRSYGYTF. CDR3 DNA sequence: TGTGCCAGCAGCTTAGTTCGGGGGCGGAGCTATGGCTACACCTTC.

This clonotype has at least ten counts. The rearrangement joins TRBV12-3 or TRBV12-4 to TRBJ2-2, with 11 bases identical to TRBD1. This CDR3 contains 16 residues. Trimming removed 5 bases from V and 4 bases from J; junction bases left unmatched: 6. The CDR3 nucleotides are TGTGCCAGCAGTCCAGGACAGGGGGCGGTCACCGGGGAGCTGTTTTTT. Protein: CASSPGQGAVTGELFF.

This chain links TRBV19 with TRBJ1-2, with D perhaps matching TRBD1 (5 bases). Germline V lookup: CDR1 LNHDA, CDR2 SQIVND (reference sequence). The ends were cut back, 3 bases at V and 3 bases at J, with 8 bases in the middle. The CDR3 consists of 13 residues. In DNA, the CDR3 is TGTGCCAGTAGTATCCGCAGGGACTATGGCTACACCTTC. Amino acids: CASSIRRDYGYTF. The full variable domain, rest sourced from reference TRBV19 and TRBJ1-2, is DGGITQSPKYLFRKEGQNVTLSCEQNLNHDAMYWYRQDPGQGLRLIYYSQIVNDFQKGDIAEGYSVSREKKESFPLTVTSAQKNPTAFYLCASSIRRDYGYTFGSGTRLTVV.

This clonotype was seen more than once but under ten times. V and J are TRBV27 and TRBJ1-6; D uncertain. The CDR3 consists of 13 residues. V dropped 5 bases and J dropped 14 bases, with 16 bases sitting between them. Germline CDR1 MNHEY, CDR2 SMNVEV (reference sequence). This CDR3 is CASSALKGSALHF. CDR3 in DNA: TGTGCCAGCAGTGCTCTAAAAGGTTCGGCCCTCCACTTT.

The chain combines TRBV29-1 with TRBJ2-7, with a weak D call TRBD2 (5 bases). The CDR3 totals 14 residues. Per germline, CDR1 SQVTM and CDR2 ANQGSEA. V lost 4 bases and J 4 bases, leaving 17 bases between the germline ends. The CDR3 protein is CSVAGSNIAYEQYF. The CDR3 DNA follows: TGCAGCGTTGCGGGCAGTAACATAGCGTACGAGCAGTACTTC.

The chain is built from TRBV29-1 and TRBJ2-1, with D hard to call. Trimming cost V 8 bases and J 7 bases, with 15 bases left between them. The CDR3 runs to 12 residues. Per the germline V gene, CDR1 is SQVTM and CDR2 is ANQGSEA. CDR3 nucleotides: TGCAGCCTTCTCATAGGCAGGAATGAGCAGTTCTTC. Amino acid sequence: CSLLIGRNEQFF.

The V gene is TRBV20-1, the J gene TRBJ2-7, with 12 bases matching TRBD2. This CDR3 is 15 amino acids long. Germline assignment: CDR1 DFQATT and CDR2 SNEGSKA (reference sequence). V shed 6 bases, J shed 5 bases, and the junction held 11 bases outside the gene matches. The CDR3 is CSADLAGGPLDEQYF. DNA of the CDR3: TGCAGTGCCGACCTAGCGGGAGGGCCGTTGGACGAGCAGTACTTC.

The chain is built from TRBV19 and TRBJ2-1; 12 nucleotides align to TRBD2. This CDR3 contains 15 residues. Per germline, CDR1 LNHDA and CDR2 SQIVND (reference sequence). The V gene end was trimmed by 3 bases and the J gene end by 9 bases; junction bases not matched to a gene: 6. The DNA of the CDR3 is TGTGCCAGTAGTATGATACTAGCGGGGGGAGGTGAGCAGTTCTTC. It yields the protein CASSMILAGGGEQFF.

This clonotype was seen ten or more times. The chain links TRBV14 to TRBJ1-2; 7 bases fit TRBD1. Germline CDR1 SGHDN, CDR2 FVKESK. After removal of 1 base from V and 8 bases from J, the junction contained 10 bases not matched to a gene. CDR3 length: 15 amino acids. CDR3 protein: CASSQVLLRGGGYTF. DNA of the CDR3: TGTGCCAGCAGCCAAGTCCTATTGCGAGGGGGCGGCTACACCTTC.

This chain's CDR3 is CAISRARTNTGELFF. The CDR3 DNA reads TGTGCCATCAGCAGAGCTAGAACGAACACCGGGGAGCTGTTTTTT. The chain employs TRBV10-3 and TRBJ2-2; D is unclear. There are 15 residues in the CDR3. In germline, CDR1 is ENHRY, CDR2 SYGVKD. Deletions cut 6 bases from V and 0 bases from J, with 11 bases between.

This clonotype was picked up a small number of times. The chain couples TRBV19 to TRBJ1-2; tentatively, D is TRBD1 (5 bases). Germline loops: CDR1 LNHDA, CDR2 SQIVND (reference sequence). CDR3 length: 15 amino acids. V gave up 7 bases and J gave up 0 bases, with 15 bases separating them. The CDR3 nucleotides read TGTGCCAGTACGGGGACGGGGCAGACTAACTATGGCTACACCTTC. Protein sequence: CASTGTGQTNYGYTF.

In the case of this clonotype: As the CDR3 is not closed by the conserved phenylalanine or tryptophan, this likely results from a read error. This sequence joins TRBV29-1 and TRBJ1-5; 9 bases are shared with TRBD1. Germline V lookup: CDR1 SQVTM, CDR2 ANQGSEA. The CDR3 spans 13 residues. J gave up 7 bases and V 4 bases, and 5 bases lay outside the gene matches. The CDR3 nucleotides read TGCAGCGTTGGGACAGGGGTTTTCCAGCCCCAGCATTCT. Residues: CSVGTGVFQPQHS.

There are a few counts of this clonotype. The chain carries TRBV11-2 and TRBJ2-2; TRBD1 matches 11 bases. Germline V CDR1 and CDR2: SGHAT, FQNNGV. The junction had 11 bases not matched to a gene; V was cut back by 4 bases and J by 4 bases. The CDR3 is 18 amino acids. The CDR3 sequence is CASSSTPGTGGLTGELFF. The DNA for the CDR3 is TGTGCCAGCAGCTCTACTCCCGGGACAGGGGGGCTCACCGGGGAGCTGTTTTTT.

The CDR3 DNA is TGTGCCAGCGGTCGCCGGGACAGGGGGTTTTACGAGCAGTACTTC. It specifies CASGRRDRGFYEQYF. The rearrangement joins TRBV12-3 or TRBV12-4 to TRBJ2-7; 11 bases line up with TRBD1. The CDR3 extends over 15 amino acids. Trimming took 8 bases from V and 4 from J; bases not matched to a gene: 10.

Here the CDR3 DNA reads TGTGCCAGCAGTTACTCGGGTCCGACCAGAGAAAAACTGTTTTTT. It specifies CASSYSGPTREKLFF. This rearrangement joins TRBV6-5 to TRBJ1-4; D not certain. The V end was cut by 0 bases, the J end by 8 bases, with 13 bases between. Germline V gene lookup returns CDR1 MNHEY and CDR2 SVGAGI. There are 15 residues in the CDR3.

The chain recombines TRBV10-3 with TRBJ1-1, with D unresolved. Trimming removed 2 bases at V and 3 bases at J, with 4 bases between. Germline V gene data show CDR1 as ENHRY and CDR2 as SYGVKD. This CDR3 is 12 amino acids long. CDR3 coding DNA: TGTGCCATCAGTGAGACAGACACTGAAGCTTTCTTT. This translates into CAISETDTEAFF.

At least ten counts were recorded for this clonotype. This rearrangement joins TRBV7-9 to TRBJ1-5; TRBD1 might be the D (6 bases). The germline V and J ends were trimmed by 1 base and 7 bases, with 11 bases remaining between them. This CDR3 spans 14 amino acids. Germline CDR1 is SEHNR and CDR2 is FQNEAQ (reference sequence). Here the CDR3 DNA reads TGTGCCAGCAGCTTAGGGGGGGCCGGACAGCCCCAGCATTTT. Translated: CASSLGGAGQPQHF.

This clonotype was seen ten or more times. The J gene is TRBJ1-2, the V gene TRBV7-9, with 7 positions matching TRBD1. Germline V CDR1 and CDR2: SEHNR, FQNEAQ (reference sequence). Trimming cost V 6 bases and J 1 base; bases outside gene matches: 11. This CDR3 has 16 residues. The CDR3: CASSFLRTGDNYGYTF. DNA of the CDR3: TGTGCCAGCAGTTTCCTCCGAACAGGGGATAACTATGGCTACACCTTC.

V usage is TRBV29-1 and J usage is TRBJ2-7, with a possible D match to TRBD2 (6 bases). Looked up from germline, CDR1 is SQVTM and CDR2 is ANQGSEA. This CDR3 has 12 amino acids. The V and J ends lost 3 bases and 3 bases respectively, with 9 bases between them. The CDR3, as DNA: TGCAGCGTTGAGACTAGGAACTACGAGCAGTACTTC. Translating gives CSVETRNYEQYF.

The count of this clonotype is one. The genes are TRBV20-1 and TRBJ2-7; tentatively, D is TRBD1 or TRBD2 (5 bases each). Trimming took off 4 bases at V and 4 bases at J, with 14 bases between the two ends. CDR1 is DFQATT, CDR2 SNEGSKA, per germline (reference sequence). The CDR3 is 13 residues long. The CDR3 protein is CSANGAGQYEQYF. The CDR3 nucleotides read TGCAGTGCTAACGGGGCAGGTCAATACGAGCAGTACTTC.

This clonotype has a count of ten or more. V gene TRBV9 combines with J gene TRBJ1-6; 7 bases line up with TRBD1. The CDR3 has 15 amino acids. With V trimmed by 2 bases and J by 12 bases, 11 bases remained unmatched. The germline gives CDR1 SGDLS, CDR2 YYNGEE. The CDR3 here is CASSVLGDSSGPLHF. Here the CDR3 DNA reads TGTGCCAGCAGCGTCTTAGGGGACAGCTCAGGACCCCTCCACTTT.

V is TRBV15 and J is TRBJ2-1, with D maybe TRBD2 (5 bases). V was clipped by 0 bases and J by 6 bases, with 12 bases between them. Germline V gene lookup returns CDR1 LNHNV and CDR2 YYDKDF (reference sequence). There are 15 residues in the CDR3. DNA for the CDR3: TGTGCCACCAGCAGAGATGTGGGAGCGTTCAATGAGCAGTTCTTC. This encodes CATSRDVGAFNEQFF.

In its sample, this clonotype was seen a few times. Germline and junction disagree at one end, which may indicate a read error. The J gene is TRBJ2-7, the V gene TRBV10-2; perhaps TRBD1 as D (6 bases). This CDR3 is 14 amino acids long. Germline assignment: CDR1 WSHSY and CDR2 SAAADI. In DNA form, the CDR3 reads TGTGCCAGCAGTGAGAGCTGGGGGCCGTACGAGCAGTACTTC. Translating it yields CASSESWGPYEQYF.

The V gene is TRBV5-4, the J gene TRBJ2-5; TRBD2 is a possible D gene (6 bases). The CDR3 has 13 amino acids. The V and J ends lost 4 bases and 5 bases respectively, with 12 bases between them. CDR1 is SGHNT and CDR2 is YYREEE in the germline V gene (reference sequence). This CDR3 is CASSATSIETQYF. The CDR3 nucleotides read TGTGCCAGCAGCGCAACTAGCATTGAGACCCAGTACTTC.

This clonotype was observed a few times. V usage is TRBV9 and J usage is TRBJ2-5; 8 bases line up with TRBD1. The J segment lost 4 bases and the V segment lost 3 bases, leaving 5 bases of the junction unmatched. Germline values: CDR1 SGDLS, CDR2 YYNGEE. This CDR3 spans 14 amino acids. The CDR3 nucleotides are TGTGCCAGCAGCGGACAGGGGAACGGAGAGACCCAGTACTTC. Translated: CASSGQGNGETQYF.

This chain links TRBV5-1 with TRBJ2-3; 8 bases agree with TRBD1. The CDR3 has 14 residues. Germline V CDR1 and CDR2: SGHRS, YFSETQ. V shed 0 bases and J 6 bases; nucleotides not matched to a gene: 3. CDR3 DNA: TGCGCCAGCAGCTTGGTCGACAGGGGCGATACGCAGTATTTT. Its translation: CASSLVDRGDTQYF.

Only a few counts were recorded for this clonotype. A much larger clone lies one base from this, so it may be a read error. This chain uses TRBV5-6 with TRBJ2-7; D is ambiguous. Germline CDR1 and CDR2: SGHDT and YYEEEE. V was pared by 3 bases and J by 2 bases, with 15 bases between. The length of the CDR3 is 15 residues. The CDR3 coding sequence is TGTGCCAGCAGCTCAGTAGGTTTGCAGACCTACGAGCAGTACTTC. Translated: CASSSVGLQTYEQYF.

The CDR3 DNA reads TGTGCCAGCAGCTTCCCAGGGTCCGATGGCTACACCTTC. Protein sequence: CASSFPGSDGYTF. The V call is TRBV5-5, the J call TRBJ1-2; D possibly corresponds to TRBD1 (5 bases). CDR3 length equals 13 residues. Trimming shortened V by 2 bases and J by 6 bases, and 11 bases separated the two germline ends. Germline-derived CDR1 and CDR2 are SGHKS and YYEKEE (reference sequence).